What follows describes a single TCR beta chain. There is no known antigen for this receptor. An end of the junction differs from the germline gene, which may be a read error. CDR1 and CDR2 are read off the germline V gene as MNHNS and SASEGT. The CDR3 numbers 12 residues from cysteine through phenylalanine. Just the 36-base CDR3 DNA is kept, in frame starting at base 1. The data are from a study of T cells in Graves' hyperthyroidism and ophthalmopathy (dated by TCRdb to about 2019). In terms of the full investigation: Peripheral blood samples were taken at initial diagnosis, before any treatment was given. The study also compared thyroid tissue and blood T-cell repertoires from several Graves' hyperthyroidism patients. Prospective prediction of ophthalmopathy was tested in an independent validation cohort consisting of roughly 19 hyperthyroidism patients and around 17 patients who later progressed to ophthalmopathy. The roughly 90 discovery patients were divided at random into training and test sets in a 7:3 ratio. To identify distinguishing TCR V-J signatures, a discovery cohort of about 100 patients was used, comprising 40 to 45 with Graves' ophthalmopathy and approximately 57 with stable Graves' hyperthyroidism. Following sampling, methimazole starting at 30 mg daily was given to hyperthyroidism patients, and high-dose intravenous methylprednisolone was given to ophthalmopathy patients. According to the paper, TCR Vbeta CDR3 sequencing was carried out on 120 to 150 peripheral blood samples, which came from under 50 ophthalmopathy, 80 or so hyperthyroidism and 17 progressor patients. Broader findings and caveats from the paper: In validation, the model predicted progression to ophthalmopathy a median of about 6.5 months before onset, with about 70% sensitivity and almost 75% specificity. Most expanded thyroid clonotypes (frequency above 0.001) were also detected in blood, a finding suggesting that blood repertoires may reflect thyroid immune responses. A model built on a 13 V-J signature distinguished ophthalmopathy from stable hyperthyroidism, reaching approximately 89% sensitivity and 81% to 83% specificity in cross-validation and 80%/75% in testing. No statistical method was used to set the sample size in advance, and investigators knew the group allocation.

TCR beta CDR3 regions were amplified from RNA transcripts. A first-round RT-PCR of the TCR CDR3 used the HTBI primer set with the Qiagen OneStep RT-PCR kit. Libraries were constructed in a second round of multiplex PCR, after which size selection and purification were carried out. The libraries were sequenced on an Illumina HiSeq2000 using paired-end 100 bp reads. Regarding the original processing steps: SOAPnuke was used to process the raw data, with reads discarded if the reads contained adapters or uncalled bases, had a mean Phred below 15, or lacked an exact constant-primer or identifier match. COPE v1.2.5 was used to merge the high-quality paired reads, and each unique nucleotide sequence was defined as a clonotype. MiTCR v1.1 was used to align the clonotypes against IMGT TRBV, TRBD and TRBJ reference segments. The analysis was restricted to V-J combinations with a frequency above 0.0001, which together covered over 99% of the repertoires. A TCS score was defined as the ratio between F50 (clonal expansion) and ExV (chaos), using BLOSUM62-based TCRdist between CDR3 peptides within each V-J. Welch's t-statistics and random forest reduced roughly 540 V-J features to 10 to 15, which were used in a naive Bayes classifier (R e1071). TCRdb reran the public reads through fastp at Q25 and MiXCR, keeping productive beta chains. Merged by CDR3 protein, the rows form single entries marked with the most common genes and DNA. The V and J calls shown here were made by TCRdb, not taken from the authors' results. This sample has 490,000 or so distinct CDR3 sequences in its table, and 20% to 25% of those were observed once. Around 54% of the sample lies in the top ten.

Ophthalmopathy patients had moderately to severely active disease, with a Clinical Activity Score of 3 or more, a NOSPECS grade of 4 or more, and a disease duration of less than 3 months. Patients with uncontrolled infections, other autoimmune diseases, pregnancy or lactation were excluded. Clinical symptoms, serum thyroxine and TRAb, thyroid ultrasound, and orbital computed tomography formed the basis for the diagnoses. PBMCs were isolated from about 9.2 ml of fresh peripheral blood by Ficoll-Paque density gradient centrifugation. Total RNA was extracted using Trizol reagent, and RNA quality was assessed on an Agilent 2100 Bioanalyzer.

The chain is assembled from TRBV6-1 and TRBJ1-5; a confident D gene designation cannot be given. Source material: blood. This receptor was identified in a woman in her seventies with Graves' ophthalmopathy. The CDR3 region reads CVSSRAGQPQHF. DNA sequence: TGTGTCAGCAGCCGGGCGGGTCAGCCCCAGCATTTT.